This is a list of T cell receptor beta chains from one sample in a study of cytomegalovirus exposure and HLA in healthy donors. Some clones are missing from TCRdb's copy, which holds only in-frame ones; the method was immunoSEQ multiplex PCR. The sample gives some 140,000 clones, roughly 80% of which show up once; roughly 0.87% is in the top ten. Sequenced: PBMCs. Receptors were obtained from a young man in good health and CMV-seronegative. Both conserved end residues are part of each CDR3. The order of the fields is V gene, J gene, D gene, clone size, CDR3 DNA, CDR3 protein. D genes are given only for firm matches. Rows give clone size only sometimes, using once, few, many, or a class for an expanded clone.

TRBV6-6	TRBJ1-2	TRBD1	.	TGTGCCAGCAGTTACGAGACAGGGCCTTTCTATGGCTACACCTTC	CASSYETGPFYGYTF
TRBV4-3	TRBJ1-2	.	.	TGCGCCAGCAGCCAAGACTCAACAGGGAATATAGGCTACACCTTC	CASSQDSTGNIGYTF
TRBV9	TRBJ2-1	TRBD1	.	TGTGCCAGCAGCGTAGGACAGGGACCCTACAATGAGCAGTTCTTC	CASSVGQGPYNEQFF
TRBV19	TRBJ1-4	.	.	TGTGCCAGTACCATGGGGCTTAGCAATGAAAAACTGTTTTTT	CASTMGLSNEKLFF
TRBV7-8	TRBJ1-2	.	.	TGTGCCAGCAGCTTAGGTGAGCCGGGGAACTATGGCTACACCTTC	CASSLGEPGNYGYTF
TRBV7-2	TRBJ2-3	TRBD1	.	TGTGCCAGCAGCTTGGGACAGGGCTACACAGATACGCAGTATTTT	CASSLGQGYTDTQYF
TRBV5-1	TRBJ1-3	.	.	TGCGCCAGCAGCAGTTCGACAGAGTTGCCCGGAAACACCATATATTTT	CASSSSTELPGNTIYF
TRBV7-9	TRBJ1-2	.	.	TGTGCCAGCAGCTTCGGGGGGCCTAACTATGGCTACACCTTC	CASSFGGPNYGYTF
TRBV27	TRBJ1-5	.	once	TGTGCCAGCAGTCCCTTTGGGGGCTATAGCAATCAGCCCCAGCATTTT	CASSPFGGYSNQPQHF
TRBV5-1	TRBJ1-1	TRBD1	.	TGCGCCAGCAGCCCTGGGACAGCACCTGAAGCTTTCTTT	CASSPGTAPEAFF
TRBV7-2	TRBJ1-5	.	.	TGTGCCAGCAGTCGATTAGCGATGGGGAATCAGCCCCAGCATTTT	CASSRLAMGNQPQHF
TRBV30	TRBJ2-5	.	.	TGTGCCTGGAGTGGCGCCCCGAATATTTGGAGCCAAGAGACCCAGTACTTC	CAWSGAPNIWSQETQYF
TRBV7-2	TRBJ2-5	.	.	TGTGCCAGCAGCCGGAGGGCAGGGCCTGGGGAGACCCAGTACTTC	CASSRRAGPGETQYF
TRBV6-5	TRBJ1-2	.	.	TGTGCCAGCAGTCACCAGAGGAATTTTAACTATGGCTACACCTTC	CASSHQRNFNYGYTF
TRBV2	TRBJ1-4	.	.	TGTGCCAGCAGTGCACCGGGACTGGGGACGGAAAAACTGTTTTTT	CASSAPGLGTEKLFF
TRBV5-1	TRBJ1-2	.	.	TGCGCCAGCAGCTTGTTGGGGAGAGAGAGTGGCTACACCTTC	CASSLLGRESGYTF
TRBV30	TRBJ1-3	.	.	TGTGCCTGGAGTGTACTTCCCAGGGCGGAGGGAAACACCATATATTTT	CAWSVLPRAEGNTIYF
TRBV30	TRBJ1-4	TRBD1	.	TGTGCCTGGAGTGACACAGGGGCAACTAATGAAAAACTGTTTTTT	CAWSDTGATNEKLFF
TRBV7-2	TRBJ2-7	.	.	TGTGCCAGCAGCCTTAAAGAGGCAACCTACGAGCAGTACTTC	CASSLKEATYEQYF
TRBV4-3	TRBJ2-2	TRBD1	once	TGCGCCAGCAGCCAAGAAGACAGGGGGCAAACCGGGGAGCTGTTTTTT	CASSQEDRGQTGELFF
TRBV7-9	TRBJ2-7	.	.	TGTGCCAGCAGCTTAGTTGGCGGAGCCTACGAGCAGTACTTC	CASSLVGGAYEQYF
TRBV7-2	TRBJ2-2	TRBD1	.	TGTGCCAGCAGCTTTACAGGGGGGAACACCGGGGAGCTGTTTTTT	CASSFTGGNTGELFF
TRBV7-8	TRBJ1-6	.	.	TGTGCCAGCAGTACACAGTCGTGGGGGGGGGTTGAGGTGGATTCACCCCTCCACTTT	CASSTQSWGGVEVDSPLHF
TRBV13	TRBJ2-7	.	.	TGTGCCAGCAGCTTAGGGGTCGGAGAGACCTACGAGCAGTACTTC	CASSLGVGETYEQYF
TRBV7-8	TRBJ2-6	.	few	TGTGCCAGCAGCTTAGCCGAGGAGGGCTCTGGGGCCAACGTCCTGACTTTC	CASSLAEEGSGANVLTF
TRBV5-1	TRBJ1-3	TRBD1	.	TGCGCCAGCAGCTTGCGACAGGGGGGAAACACCATATATTTT	CASSLRQGGNTIYF
TRBV18	TRBJ1-5	.	.	TGTGCCAGCTCGCCCGACAGGAATCAGCCCCAGCATTTT	CASSPDRNQPQHF
TRBV7-9	TRBJ1-4	.	.	TGTGCCAGCAGCCCGCCGAGTGGAGGGGAGGAGGAAAAACTGTTTTTT	CASSPPSGGEEEKLFF
TRBV7-9	TRBJ1-1	.	few	TGTGCCAGCAGCACAGTCGGGAACACTGAAGCTTTCTTT	CASSTVGNTEAFF
TRBV9	TRBJ2-5	TRBD2	.	TGTGCCAGCAGCCCTGGACTAGCGGAAGAGACCCAGTACTTC	CASSPGLAEETQYF
TRBV21-1	TRBJ2-7	.	.	TGTGCCAGCAGCAAAGAGCTGCTAAACCCTTTTTACGAGCAGTACTTC	CASSKELLNPFYEQYF
TRBV18	TRBJ1-1	TRBD1	.	TGTGCCAGCTCACCAACGACAGGGCGAGTAAAAAAGGTTGACACTGAAGCTTTCTTT	CASSPTTGRVKKVDTEAFF
TRBV5-6	TRBJ2-7	.	.	TGTGCCAGCAGCCGAGGAGGGCTCGGACTCGAGCAGTACTTC	CASSRGGLGLEQYF
TRBV7-9	TRBJ2-7	TRBD2	.	TGTGCCAGCAGCAGCGGGACCTACGAGCAGTACTTC	CASSSGTYEQYF
TRBV9	TRBJ2-5	.	once	TGTGCCAGCAGCGGCAGGGAATTGGACTTC	CASSGRELDF